This TCR beta chain was observed in a study of T-cell memory formation after mild COVID-19. In this sample, this clonotype turned up many times. What it binds is not known. The study's findings and limits: Memory sampled before infection contained some responding clones, suggesting cross-reactive memory joined.

MiXCR, applied by TCRdb to the 5' RACE reads, yields one record per CDR3 protein. The data contain approximately 300,000 distinct CDR3 sequences, 8% to 10% of them singletons. The clonotype originates from a man younger than 35 who had mild COVID-19 (a few samples of this study predate the infection). Cell type and time point are not known. The sample taken for sequencing was PBMCs or a T cell subset sorted from them (not recorded which).

This CDR3 is CASSRGSGANVLTF. For the CDR3, the DNA is TGTGCCAGCAGTAGGGGCTCTGGGGCCAACGTCCTGACTTTC. This chain joins TRBV28 and TRBJ2-6, with a tentative D call TRBD1 (5 bases). The CDR3 runs 14 residues. Trimming removed 5 bases at V and 0 bases at J, with 5 bases between. CDR1 is MDHEN, CDR2 SYDVKM, per germline.